These 29 T cell receptor beta chains came from one sample sequenced in a study of CXCR3-negative and CXCR3-positive naive CD8 T cells. TRB cDNA libraries were made by UMI-labeled 5' RACE. TCRdb processed the 5' RACE reads again and assigns one entry to each CDR3 protein, with no DNA. The sample includes some 130,000 distinct CDR3 sequences. Notes on the study in general: Naive CXCR3-positive cells had TRB CDR3s more hydrophobic than those of CXCR3-negative naive cells.

What these receptors recognize is not known. The sequenced material came from naive CXCR3+ CD8+ T cells from blood. Subset specified: CD45RO-CCR7+CD27+CD95- naive CD8+ T cells expressing CXCR3 (TNR3+). The origin of the receptors is a human donor in good health. Some clones in this sample may be carry-over from other donors' samples.

This sequence joins TRBV5-5 and TRBJ2-5; TCRdb picks TRBD1, but there is no DNA to check that call. The V gene's germline CDR1 is SGHKS and CDR2 YYEKEE (reference sequence). This CDR3 comprises 15 residues. CDR3 loop: CASTPGSISGETQYF.

This chain uses TRBV19 with TRBJ2-2. This CDR3 region has 12 residues. Germline-derived CDR1 and CDR2 are LNHDA and SQIVND (reference sequence). The CDR3: CASSLKTGELFF.

The V and J genes are TRBV19 and TRBJ1-1; TCRdb picks TRBD1, but there is no DNA to check that call. The CDR3 spans 16 residues. The germline V gene has CDR1 LNHDA and CDR2 SQIVND (reference sequence). CDR3 loop: CASSVYGQGLDTEAFF. Together with reference TRBV19 and TRBJ1-1, the CDR3 gives the full variable domain: DGGITQSPKYLFRKEGQNVTLSCEQNLNHDAMYWYRQDPGQGLRLIYYSQIVNDFQKGDIAEGYSVSREKKESFPLTVTSAQKNPTAFYLCASSVYGQGLDTEAFFGQGTRLTVV.

The chain combines TRBV4-1 with TRBJ2-1; as DNA is missing, the TRBD2 call by TCRdb cannot be tested. The CDR3 covers 17 residues. Germline V lookup: CDR1 MGHRA, CDR2 YSYEKL. CDR3 sequence reads: CASSHGPAENSYNEQFF.

This chain uses TRBV20-1 with TRBJ2-1. This CDR3 is 13 amino acids long. Germline CDR1 is DFQATT and CDR2 is SNEGSKA (reference sequence). The CDR3 reads CSARRRLDNEQFF.

This sequence joins TRBV9 and TRBJ2-7. Germline-derived CDR1 and CDR2 are SGDLS and YYNGEE. The CDR3 is made up of 14 amino acids. CDR3 sequence reads: CASSVGSDSYEQYF.

The chain joins TRBV30 to TRBJ1-2. Germline V gene data show CDR1 as GTSNPN and CDR2 as SVGIG (reference sequence). CDR3 length equals 13 residues. The CDR3 reads CAWSVGRSYGYTF.

The chain is built from TRBV19 and TRBJ1-2; the TCRdb call, TRBD1, lacks DNA for checking. Germline CDR1 is LNHDA and CDR2 is SQIVND (reference sequence). The CDR3 loop spans 14 amino acids. CDR3 sequence reads: CASTPTGSSYGYTF. Full variable domain (missing parts from reference TRBV19 and TRBJ1-2): DGGITQSPKYLFRKEGQNVTLSCEQNLNHDAMYWYRQDPGQGLRLIYYSQIVNDFQKGDIAEGYSVSREKKESFPLTVTSAQKNPTAFYLCASTPTGSSYGYTFGSGTRLTVV.

The chain has TRBV5-1 and TRBJ2-1; the D gene TCRdb calls, TRBD1, cannot be checked with no DNA. The CDR3 is 13 residues long. Looked up from germline, CDR1 is SGHRS and CDR2 is YFSETQ. CDR3 region: CASSYTGGAEQFF.

The chain joins TRBV5-6 to TRBJ2-7; TCRdb indicates TRBD2, and absent DNA this call remains unverified. The CDR3 contains 14 residues. Germline V lookup: CDR1 SGHDT, CDR2 YYEEEE. This CDR3 reads CASSLPSAGYEQYF. Looking up the rest from reference TRBV5-6 and TRBJ2-7 gives the full variable domain: DAGVTQSPTHLIKTRGQQVTLRCSPKSGHDTVSWYQQALGQGPQFIFQYYEEEERQRGNFPDRFSGHQFPNYSSELNVNALLLGDSALYLCASSLPSAGYEQYFGPGTRLTVT.

The chain's CDR3 is CASTSPGSNQPQHF. The V call is TRBV6-2 or TRBV6-3, the J call TRBJ1-5; TCRdb selects TRBD1, and the lack of DNA leaves this call unchecked. Germline CDR1 MNHEY, CDR2 SVGEGT. The length of the CDR3 is 14 residues.

The chain employs TRBV29-1 and TRBJ2-7; TCRdb outputs TRBD1, but without DNA this stays unchecked. The CDR3 runs 12 residues. The germline V gene encodes CDR1 SQVTM and CDR2 ANQGSEA. The CDR3 is CSVLTDSYEQYF.

The chain recombines TRBV5-6 with TRBJ2-3; TCRdb names TRBD2, which stays unverified in the absence of DNA. CDR1 is SGHDT and CDR2 is YYEEEE in the germline V gene. CDR3 length equals 16 residues. The CDR3 is CASSLAGLGAPDTQYF.

The chain is built from TRBV6-6 and TRBJ2-3. This CDR3 has 12 amino acids. Germline CDR1 and CDR2: MNHNY and SVGAGI (reference sequence). The CDR3: CASSYSLGTQYF.

The J gene is TRBJ2-1, the V gene TRBV7-2; TCRdb names TRBD2, which stays unverified in the absence of DNA. Per germline, CDR1 SGHTA and CDR2 FQGNSA. CDR3 length: 15 residues. CDR3 protein: CASSPSRYTENEQFF.

This chain joins TRBV5-5 and TRBJ2-2; the D call from TCRdb, TRBD2, cannot be confirmed without DNA. CDR1 and CDR2 (germline): SGHKS, YYEKEE (reference sequence). The CDR3 is made up of 17 amino acids. CDR3 region: CASSEGLAGTGTGELFF.

The J gene is TRBJ2-1, the V gene TRBV5-4; TCRdb's D call, TRBD2, is unchecked because there is no DNA. The germline V gene encodes CDR1 SGHNT and CDR2 YYREEE (reference sequence). The CDR3 is 15 amino acids. CDR3 amino acids: CASSLGLAGPNEQFF.

The chain recombines TRBV20-1 with TRBJ2-7; there is no DNA to check the TCRdb D call of TRBD2. Germline values: CDR1 DFQATT, CDR2 SNEGSKA (reference sequence). The CDR3 has 13 residues. The CDR3 sequence is CSARLAGAYEQYF.

CDR3 amino acids: CSVRGLAGGNEQFF. The V and J genes are TRBV29-1 and TRBJ2-1; lacking DNA, the TRBD2 call made by TCRdb goes unchecked. Germline lookup yields CDR1 SQVTM and CDR2 ANQGSEA. This CDR3 is 14 amino acids long.

The chain joins TRBV5-4 to TRBJ1-1; TCRdb returns TRBD1, unconfirmable since there is no DNA. Germline CDR1 SGHNT, CDR2 YYREEE (reference sequence). The CDR3 sequence is 13 residues long. The CDR3 is CATTDRGLEQAFF. Full variable domain (rest looked up from reference TRBV5-4 and TRBJ1-1): ETGVTQSPTHLIKTRGQQVTLRCSSQSGHNTVSWYQQALGQGPQFIFQYYREEENGRGNFPPRFSGLQFPNYSSELNVNALELDDSALYLCATTDRGLEQAFFGQGTRLTVV.

The V gene is TRBV29-1, the J gene TRBJ2-3; TCRdb calls TRBD2, which cannot be checked without DNA. This CDR3 comprises 18 residues. Germline CDR1 reads SQVTM; CDR2 reads ANQGSEA. CDR3 amino acids: CSVTGILAGGHGTDTQYF.

This chain links TRBV7-9 with TRBJ2-3; lacking DNA, the TRBD1 call made by TCRdb goes unchecked. Looked up from germline, CDR1 is SEHNR and CDR2 is FQNEAQ (reference sequence). The CDR3 length is 18 residues. This CDR3 is CASSLSEGARPGTDTQYF.

V is TRBV5-5 and J is TRBJ2-3; the D gene TCRdb calls, TRBD1, cannot be checked with no DNA. There are 16 residues in the CDR3. Germline V gene data show CDR1 as SGHKS and CDR2 as YYEKEE (reference sequence). The CDR3 protein is CASSTPDGASTDTQYF.

This chain joins TRBV29-1 and TRBJ2-1; the TRBD1 assignment by TCRdb is unverifiable without DNA. The CDR3 is made up of 12 amino acids. Germline V gives CDR1 SQVTM, CDR2 ANQGSEA. The CDR3 loop reads CSADLPGREQFF.

The chain is built from TRBV9 and TRBJ1-2; TCRdb outputs TRBD1, but without DNA this stays unchecked. Looked up from germline, CDR1 is SGDLS and CDR2 is YYNGEE. The CDR3 runs to 15 residues. Here the CDR3 reads CASSVDGQGSYGYTF.

The chain links TRBV2 to TRBJ2-2; the D call from TCRdb, TRBD1, cannot be confirmed without DNA. This CDR3 region has 18 residues. The V gene's germline CDR1 is SNHLY and CDR2 FYNNEI. Here the CDR3 reads CASSADRDKISNTGELFF.

The chain carries TRBV12-3 or TRBV12-4 and TRBJ1-2; TCRdb names TRBD1, which stays unverified in the absence of DNA. This CDR3 contains 13 residues. Here the CDR3 reads CASSYGDNYGYTF.

The chain links TRBV7-9 to TRBJ2-1; TCRdb's D call, TRBD2, is unchecked because there is no DNA. The CDR3 contains 18 residues. Germline V CDR1 and CDR2: SEHNR, FQNEAQ (reference sequence). Here the CDR3 reads CASSLNPTLARSGNEQFF. Full variable domain (outside the CDR3, taken from reference TRBV7-9 and TRBJ2-1): DTGVSQNPRHKITKRGQNVTFRCDPISEHNRLYWYRQTLGQGPEFLTYFQNEAQLEKSRLLSDRFSAERPKGSFSTLEIQRTEQGDSAMYLCASSLNPTLARSGNEQFFGPGTRLTVL.

The rearrangement links TRBV20-1 to TRBJ2-1; TCRdb names TRBD1, which stays unverified in the absence of DNA. CDR1 is DFQATT, CDR2 SNEGSKA, per germline (reference sequence). The CDR3 is 14 amino acids. CDR3 region: CSAPTQGHLNEQFF.